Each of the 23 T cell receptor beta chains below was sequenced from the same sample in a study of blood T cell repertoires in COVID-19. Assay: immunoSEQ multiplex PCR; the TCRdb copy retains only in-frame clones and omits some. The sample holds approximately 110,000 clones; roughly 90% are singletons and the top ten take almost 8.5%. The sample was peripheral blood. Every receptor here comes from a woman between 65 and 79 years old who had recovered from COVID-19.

For the CDR3, the DNA is TGTGCCAGCAGTGATCGGGTCGGTCTAGCCAGGCAGTTCTTC. Translated, it gives CASSDRVGLARQFF. The chain uses TRBV2 and TRBJ2-1; D is perhaps TRBD2 (5 bases). Deletions cut 3 bases from V and 12 bases from J, with 18 bases between. The CDR3 has 14 residues. The germline CDR1 and CDR2 sequences are SNHLY and FYNNEI.

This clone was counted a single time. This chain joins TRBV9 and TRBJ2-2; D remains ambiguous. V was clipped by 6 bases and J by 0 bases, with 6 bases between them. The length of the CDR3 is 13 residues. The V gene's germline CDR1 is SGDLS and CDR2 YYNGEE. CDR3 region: CASTFANTGELFF. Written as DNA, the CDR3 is TGTGCCAGCACGTTCGCGAACACCGGGGAGCTGTTTTTT.

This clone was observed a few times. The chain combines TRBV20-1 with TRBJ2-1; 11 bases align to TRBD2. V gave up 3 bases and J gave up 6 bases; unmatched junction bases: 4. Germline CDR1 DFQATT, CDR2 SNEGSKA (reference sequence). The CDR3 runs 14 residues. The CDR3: CSASSGRARNEQFF. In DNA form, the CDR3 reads TGCAGTGCTAGTAGCGGGAGGGCGCGCAATGAGCAGTTCTTC.

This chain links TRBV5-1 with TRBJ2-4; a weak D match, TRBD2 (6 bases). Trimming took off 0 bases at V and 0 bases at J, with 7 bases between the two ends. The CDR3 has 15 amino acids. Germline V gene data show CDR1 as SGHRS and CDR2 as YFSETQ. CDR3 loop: CASSLVGGAKNIQYF. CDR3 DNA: TGCGCCAGCAGCTTGGTGGGGGGAGCCAAAAACATTCAGTACTTC.

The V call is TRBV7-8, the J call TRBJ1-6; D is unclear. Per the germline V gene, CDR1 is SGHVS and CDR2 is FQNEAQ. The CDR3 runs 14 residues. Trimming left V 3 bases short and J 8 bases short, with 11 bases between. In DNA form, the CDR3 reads TGTGCCAGCAGCTTGAGTACGTCGGATTCACCCCTCCACTTT. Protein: CASSLSTSDSPLHF. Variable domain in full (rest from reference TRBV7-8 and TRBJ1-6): GAGVSQSPRYKVAKRGQDVALRCDPISGHVSLFWYQQALGQGPEFLTYFQNEAQLDKSGLPSDRFFAERPEGSVSTLKIQRTQQEDSAVYLCASSLSTSDSPLHFGNGTRLTVT.

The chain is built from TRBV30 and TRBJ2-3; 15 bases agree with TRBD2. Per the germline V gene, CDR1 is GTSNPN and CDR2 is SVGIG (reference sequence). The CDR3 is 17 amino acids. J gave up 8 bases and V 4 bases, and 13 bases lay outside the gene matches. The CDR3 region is CAWTPAGTSGRRSTQYF. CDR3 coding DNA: TGTGCCTGGACCCCTGCCGGGACTAGCGGGAGGAGGAGTACGCAGTATTTT.

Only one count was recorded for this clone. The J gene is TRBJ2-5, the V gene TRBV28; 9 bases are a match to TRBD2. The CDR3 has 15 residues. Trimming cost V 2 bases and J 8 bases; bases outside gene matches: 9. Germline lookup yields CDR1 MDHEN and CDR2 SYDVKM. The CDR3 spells CASSLPGLAGGTQYF. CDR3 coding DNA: TGTGCCAGCAGTTTACCGGGACTAGCAGGGGGAACCCAGTACTTC.

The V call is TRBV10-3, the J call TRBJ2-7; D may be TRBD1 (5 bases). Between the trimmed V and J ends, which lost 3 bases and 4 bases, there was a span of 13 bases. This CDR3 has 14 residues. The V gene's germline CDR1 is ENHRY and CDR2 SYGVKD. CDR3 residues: CAISESRKGYEQYF. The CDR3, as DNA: TGTGCCATCAGTGAATCCCGGAAGGGGTACGAGCAGTACTTC.

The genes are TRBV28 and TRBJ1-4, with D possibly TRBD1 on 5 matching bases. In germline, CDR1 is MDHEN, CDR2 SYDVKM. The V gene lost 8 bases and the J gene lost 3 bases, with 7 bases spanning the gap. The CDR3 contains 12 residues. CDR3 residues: CASRGANEKLFF. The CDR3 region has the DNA TGTGCCAGCCGGGGGGCTAATGAAAAACTGTTTTTT.

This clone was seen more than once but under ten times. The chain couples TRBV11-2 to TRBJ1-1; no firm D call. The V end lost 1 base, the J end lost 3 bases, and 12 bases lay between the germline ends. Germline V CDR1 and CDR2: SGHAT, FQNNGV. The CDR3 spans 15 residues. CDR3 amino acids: CASSLAGRMHTEAFF. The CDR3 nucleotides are TGTGCCAGCAGCTTAGCGGGGAGGATGCACACTGAAGCTTTCTTT.

The CDR3 sequence is CAWSDKPGRGNGYTF. The CDR3 region has the DNA TGTGCCTGGAGCGACAAACCGGGCAGGGGTAATGGCTACACCTTC. The J gene is TRBJ1-2, the V gene TRBV30, with D possibly matching TRBD1 (6 bases). The CDR3 runs to 15 residues. The V gene's germline CDR1 is GTSNPN and CDR2 SVGIG (reference sequence). Trimming removed 3 bases at V and 6 bases at J, with 20 bases between.

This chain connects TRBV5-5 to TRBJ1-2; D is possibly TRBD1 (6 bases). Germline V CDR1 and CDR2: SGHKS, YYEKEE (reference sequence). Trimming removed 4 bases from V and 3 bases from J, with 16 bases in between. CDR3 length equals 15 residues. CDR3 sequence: CASSTDRPRDYGYTF. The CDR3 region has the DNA TGTGCCAGCAGCACCGACAGGCCCCGCGACTATGGCTACACCTTC.

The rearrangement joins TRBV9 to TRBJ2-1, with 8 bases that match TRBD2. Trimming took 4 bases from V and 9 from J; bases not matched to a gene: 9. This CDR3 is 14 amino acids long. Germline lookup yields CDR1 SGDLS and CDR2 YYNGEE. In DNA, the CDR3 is TGTGCCAGCAGCCCGGGACTAGTAGTAGGTGAGCAGTTCTTC. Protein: CASSPGLVVGEQFF.

CDR3 residues: CASSLVKQGEAGYTF. In nucleotides, the CDR3 is TGTGCCAGCAGCTTAGTTAAACAGGGGGAGGCTGGCTACACCTTC. V usage is TRBV5-4 and J usage is TRBJ1-2, with 8 positions matching TRBD1. The CDR3 contains 15 residues. V lost 2 bases, J lost 7 bases, and 10 bases stayed unmatched. Germline V lookup: CDR1 SGHNT, CDR2 YYREEE (reference sequence).

DNA of the CDR3: TGTGCCAGCAGCAGAAGGACAGTTCGCATCACAGATACGCAGTATTTT. Protein product: CASSRRTVRITDTQYF. The chain uses TRBV7-6 and TRBJ2-3; TRBD1 is a possible D gene (6 bases). Trimming cost V 5 bases and J 2 bases, with 17 bases left between them. The CDR3 extends over 16 amino acids. Germline V gene sequence: CDR1 SGHVS, CDR2 FNYEAQ.

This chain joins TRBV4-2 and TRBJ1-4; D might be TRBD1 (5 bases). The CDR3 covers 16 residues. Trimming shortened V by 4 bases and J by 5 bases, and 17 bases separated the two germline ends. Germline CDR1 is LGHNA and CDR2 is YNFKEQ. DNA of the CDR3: TGTGCCAGCAGCCCCGGGGGGGACCCCGTAAATGAAAAACTGTTTTTT. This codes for CASSPGGDPVNEKLFF.

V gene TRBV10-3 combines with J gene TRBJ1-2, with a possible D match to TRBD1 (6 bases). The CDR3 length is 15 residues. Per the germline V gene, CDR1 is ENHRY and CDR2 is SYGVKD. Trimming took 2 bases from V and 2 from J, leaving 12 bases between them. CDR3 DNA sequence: TGTGCCATCAGTGAGCCCAGGGGAGGGAACTATGGCTACACCTTC. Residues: CAISEPRGGNYGYTF.

The CDR3 reads CASSLVIDTQYF. The CDR3 DNA sequence: TGTGCCAGCAGTTTAGTAATAGATACGCAGTATTTT. The chain carries TRBV28 and TRBJ2-3, with D hard to call. The CDR3 is 12 residues long. CDR1 and CDR2 (germline): MDHEN, SYDVKM. The V end lost 2 bases, the J end lost 5 bases, and 5 bases lay between the germline ends.

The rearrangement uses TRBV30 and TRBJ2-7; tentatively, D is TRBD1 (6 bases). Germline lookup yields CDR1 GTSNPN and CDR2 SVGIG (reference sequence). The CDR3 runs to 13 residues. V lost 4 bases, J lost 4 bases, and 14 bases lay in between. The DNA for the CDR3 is TGTGCCTGGACACCAGGGGATCCTTACGAGCAGTACTTC. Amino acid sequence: CAWTPGDPYEQYF. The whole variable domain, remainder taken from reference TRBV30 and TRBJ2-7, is SQTIHQWPATLVQPVGSPLSLECTVEGTSNPNLYWYRQAAGRGLQLLFYSVGIGQISSEVPQNLSASRPQDRQFILSSKKLLLSDSGFYLCAWTPGDPYEQYFGPGTRLTVT.

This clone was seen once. In DNA, the CDR3 is TGCAGCGTTTCTCCTCCGGGACAGACTCTCTCCTACGAGCAGTACTTC. Translating it yields CSVSPPGQTLSYEQYF. The chain uses TRBV29-1 and TRBJ2-7; the match to TRBD1 covers 7 bases. V shed 5 bases and J 0 bases; nucleotides not matched to a gene: 13. Per the germline V gene, CDR1 is SQVTM and CDR2 is ANQGSEA. This CDR3 spans 16 amino acids.

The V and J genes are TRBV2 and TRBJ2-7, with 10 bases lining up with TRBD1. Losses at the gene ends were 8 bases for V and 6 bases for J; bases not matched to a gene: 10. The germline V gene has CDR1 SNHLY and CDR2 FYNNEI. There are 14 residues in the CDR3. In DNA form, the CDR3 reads TGTGCCAGCTTTACCGGGACAGGGGTAATCGAGCAGTACTTC. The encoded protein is CASFTGTGVIEQYF.

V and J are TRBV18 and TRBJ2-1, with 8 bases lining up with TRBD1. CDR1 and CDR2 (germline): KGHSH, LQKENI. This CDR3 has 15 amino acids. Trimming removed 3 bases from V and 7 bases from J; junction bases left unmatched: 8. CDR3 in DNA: TGTGCCAGCTCACCGGGCGGACAGGGTTGGAATGAGCAGTTCTTC. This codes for CASSPGGQGWNEQFF.

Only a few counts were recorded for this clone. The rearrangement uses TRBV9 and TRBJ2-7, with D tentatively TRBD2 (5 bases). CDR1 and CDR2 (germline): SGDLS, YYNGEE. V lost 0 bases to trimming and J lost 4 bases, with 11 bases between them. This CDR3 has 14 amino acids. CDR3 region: CASSVGGSEYEQYF. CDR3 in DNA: TGTGCCAGCAGCGTAGGAGGGTCGGAGTACGAGCAGTACTTC.